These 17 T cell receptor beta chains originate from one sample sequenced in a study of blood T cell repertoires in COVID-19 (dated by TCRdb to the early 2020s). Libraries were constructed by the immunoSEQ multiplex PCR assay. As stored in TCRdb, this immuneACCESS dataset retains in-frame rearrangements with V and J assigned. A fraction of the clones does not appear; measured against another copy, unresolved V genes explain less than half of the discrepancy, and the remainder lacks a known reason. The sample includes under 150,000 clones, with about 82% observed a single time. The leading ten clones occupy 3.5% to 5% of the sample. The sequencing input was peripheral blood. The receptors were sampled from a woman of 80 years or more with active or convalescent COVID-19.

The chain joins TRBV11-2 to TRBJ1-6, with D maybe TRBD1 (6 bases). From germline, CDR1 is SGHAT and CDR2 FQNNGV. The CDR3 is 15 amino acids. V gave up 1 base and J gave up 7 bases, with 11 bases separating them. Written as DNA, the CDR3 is TGTGCCAGCAGCTTAGTTAGGGGGAGAAATTCACCCCTCCACTTT. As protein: CASSLVRGRNSPLHF.

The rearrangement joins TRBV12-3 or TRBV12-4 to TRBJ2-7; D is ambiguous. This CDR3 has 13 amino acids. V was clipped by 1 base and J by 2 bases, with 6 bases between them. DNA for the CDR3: TGTGCCAGCAGTTTAGGGCAGACCTACGAGCAGTACTTC. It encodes CASSLGQTYEQYF.

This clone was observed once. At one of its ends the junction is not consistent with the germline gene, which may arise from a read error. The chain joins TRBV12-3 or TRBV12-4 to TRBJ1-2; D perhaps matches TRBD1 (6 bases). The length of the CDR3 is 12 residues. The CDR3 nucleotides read TGTGCCAGCAGTTCGTACAGGGTAGGGTTTGTGTTC. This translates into CASSSYRVGFVF.

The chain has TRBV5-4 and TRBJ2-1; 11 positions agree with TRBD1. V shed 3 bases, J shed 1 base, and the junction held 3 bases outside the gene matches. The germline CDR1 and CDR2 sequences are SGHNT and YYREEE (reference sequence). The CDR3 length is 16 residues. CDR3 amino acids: CASSSRDRGSYNEQFF. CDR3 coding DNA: TGTGCCAGCAGCTCCCGGGACAGGGGGTCCTACAATGAGCAGTTCTTC. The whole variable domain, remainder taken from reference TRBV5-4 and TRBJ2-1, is ETGVTQSPTHLIKTRGQQVTLRCSSQSGHNTVSWYQQALGQGPQFIFQYYREEENGRGNFPPRFSGLQFPNYSSELNVNALELDDSALYLCASSSRDRGSYNEQFFGPGTRLTVL.

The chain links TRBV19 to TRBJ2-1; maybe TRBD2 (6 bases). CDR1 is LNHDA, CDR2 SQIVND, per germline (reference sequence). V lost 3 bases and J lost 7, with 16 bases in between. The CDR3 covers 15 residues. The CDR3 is CASSISPGGRNEQFF. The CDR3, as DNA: TGTGCCAGTAGTATTTCTCCCGGAGGGCGGAATGAGCAGTTCTTC.

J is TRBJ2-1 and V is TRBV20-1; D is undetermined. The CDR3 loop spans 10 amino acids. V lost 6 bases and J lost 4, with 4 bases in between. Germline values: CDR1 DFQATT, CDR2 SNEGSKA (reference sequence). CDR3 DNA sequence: TGCAGTGCCTCGTACAATGAGCAGTTCTTC. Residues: CSASYNEQFF.

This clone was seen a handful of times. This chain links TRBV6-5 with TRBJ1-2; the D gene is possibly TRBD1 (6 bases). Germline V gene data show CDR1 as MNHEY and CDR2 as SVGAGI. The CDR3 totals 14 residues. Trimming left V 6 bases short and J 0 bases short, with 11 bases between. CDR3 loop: CASRQDRTNYGYTF. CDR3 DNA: TGTGCCAGCAGGCAGGACAGAACTAACTATGGCTACACCTTC.

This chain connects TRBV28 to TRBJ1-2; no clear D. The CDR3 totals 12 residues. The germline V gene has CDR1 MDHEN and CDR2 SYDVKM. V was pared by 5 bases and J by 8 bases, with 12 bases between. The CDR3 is CASSPLHGGYTF. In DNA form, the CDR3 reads TGTGCCAGCAGTCCCCTCCACGGGGGCTACACCTTC.

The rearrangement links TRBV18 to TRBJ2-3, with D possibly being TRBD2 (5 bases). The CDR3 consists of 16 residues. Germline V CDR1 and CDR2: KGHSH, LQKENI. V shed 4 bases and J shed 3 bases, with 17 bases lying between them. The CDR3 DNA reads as TGTGCCAGCTCACGACCCGAGGGCAGTTTGACAGATACGCAGTATTTT. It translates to CASSRPEGSLTDTQYF.

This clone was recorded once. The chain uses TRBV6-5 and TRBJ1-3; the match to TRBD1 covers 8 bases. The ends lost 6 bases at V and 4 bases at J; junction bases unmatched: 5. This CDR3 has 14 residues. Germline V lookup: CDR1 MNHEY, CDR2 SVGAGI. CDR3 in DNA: TGTGCCAGCAGCACCAGGGGGCTCGGAAACACCATATATTTT. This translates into CASSTRGLGNTIYF.

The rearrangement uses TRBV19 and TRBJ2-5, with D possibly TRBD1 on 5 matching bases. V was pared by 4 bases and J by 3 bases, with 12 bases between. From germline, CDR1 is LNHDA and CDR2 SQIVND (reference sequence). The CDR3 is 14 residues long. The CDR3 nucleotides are TGTGCCAGTAGTACCAGGCAGGGCAAAGAGACCCAGTACTTC. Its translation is CASSTRQGKETQYF.

CDR3 residues: CSASKDRRVGNTIYF. The CDR3 DNA is TGCAGTGCGAGTAAGGACAGGCGGGTGGGAAACACCATATATTTT. The rearrangement joins TRBV20-1 to TRBJ1-3; 7 positions match TRBD1. The length of the CDR3 is 15 residues. Germline V gene lookup returns CDR1 DFQATT and CDR2 SNEGSKA (reference sequence). V lost 6 bases to trimming and J lost 4 bases; unmatched junction nucleotides: 12.

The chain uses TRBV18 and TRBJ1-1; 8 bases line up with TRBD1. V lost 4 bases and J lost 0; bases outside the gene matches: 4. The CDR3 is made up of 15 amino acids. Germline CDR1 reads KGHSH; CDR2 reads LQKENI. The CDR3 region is CASSQGTGMNTEAFF. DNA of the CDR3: TGTGCCAGCTCACAGGGGACAGGAATGAACACTGAAGCTTTCTTT.

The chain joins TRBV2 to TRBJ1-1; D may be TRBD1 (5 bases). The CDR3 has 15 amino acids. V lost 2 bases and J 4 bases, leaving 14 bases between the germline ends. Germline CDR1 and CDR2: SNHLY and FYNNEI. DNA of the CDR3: TGTGCCAGCAGTGAACTCGAAAGGGGTTCCACTGAAGCTTTCTTT. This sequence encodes CASSELERGSTEAFF. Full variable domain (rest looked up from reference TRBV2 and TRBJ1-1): EPEVTQTPSHQVTQMGQEVILRCVPISNHLYFYWYRQILGQKVEFLVSFYNNEISEKSEIFDDQFSVERPDGSNFTLKIRSTKLEDSAMYFCASSELERGSTEAFFGQGTRLTVV.

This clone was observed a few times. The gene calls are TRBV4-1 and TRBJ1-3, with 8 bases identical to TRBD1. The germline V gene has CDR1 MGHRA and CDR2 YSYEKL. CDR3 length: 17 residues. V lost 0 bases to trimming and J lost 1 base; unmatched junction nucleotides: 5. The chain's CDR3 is CASSQDPYRGSGNTIYF. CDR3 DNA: TGCGCCAGCAGCCAAGATCCCTACAGGGGGTCTGGAAACACCATATATTTT.

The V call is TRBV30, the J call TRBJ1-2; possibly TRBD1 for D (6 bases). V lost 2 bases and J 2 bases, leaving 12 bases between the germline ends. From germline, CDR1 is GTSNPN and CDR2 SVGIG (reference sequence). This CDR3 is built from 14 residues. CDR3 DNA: TGTGCCTGGAGTCCGCAGGGGCGCAACTATGGCTACACCTTC. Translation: CAWSPQGRNYGYTF.

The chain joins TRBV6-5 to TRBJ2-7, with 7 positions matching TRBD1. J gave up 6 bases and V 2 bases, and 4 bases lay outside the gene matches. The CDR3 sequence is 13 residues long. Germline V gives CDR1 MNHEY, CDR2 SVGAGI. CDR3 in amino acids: CASSYRAGGEQYF. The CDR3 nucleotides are TGTGCCAGCAGTTACCGTGCAGGGGGCGAGCAGTACTTC.